The T cell receptor beta chain described here comes from a study of blood T cell repertoires in COVID-19. Study background: T cells, B-cell-depleted T cells, or PBMCs provided the cDNA or gDNA that served as material.

With 4 bases clipped from V and 6 bases from J, the junction kept 6 bases outside the gene matches. This CDR3 spans 13 amino acids. The V gene's germline CDR1 is LGHDT and CDR2 YNNKEL (reference sequence). In the source study's methods: Reference gene primers were amplified, and this amplification served to estimate nucleated cell counts. Assay: immunoSEQ multiplex PCR; the TCRdb copy retains only in-frame clones and omits some. Clonal size and the V and J genes are those of that table, whereas D and trimming came from the DNA. The sample lists about 220,000 clones, about 91% seen once, with approximately 2.8% in the top ten. Across about two dozen US areas, participants ranged in age from roughly 18 to 95 years.

The specimen was PBMCs or T cells enriched from blood (not recorded which). This sequence was found in a woman aged 30 to 39 with acute COVID-19. The genes are TRBV3-1 (or the pseudogene TRBV3-2) and TRBJ2-7, with 7 positions matching TRBD1. CDR3 in amino acids: CASSPQGRGEQYF. Written as DNA, the CDR3 is TGTGCCAGCAGCCCACAGGGGAGAGGCGAGCAGTACTTC.